The 11 T cell receptor beta chains below all came from one sample that was sequenced in a study of T cell responses to AZD1222 COVID-19 vaccine. Sequenced by immunoSEQ multiplex PCR; TCRdb stores in-frame clones only, minus some. Here the sample spans 200,000 or so clones, about 90% being singletons. Specimen: peripheral blood, collected on day 0 of AZD1222 vaccination. These receptor sequences come from an adult in good health.

In this sample, this clone turned up once. This sequence joins TRBV6-5 and TRBJ1-1; D unresolved. This CDR3 has 14 residues. Germline lookup yields CDR1 MNHEY and CDR2 SVGAGI. The V and J ends lost 6 bases and 4 bases respectively, with 15 bases between them. For the CDR3, the DNA is TGTGCCAGCAGGGCACTCAACGGTGGCACTGAAGCTTTCTTT. This encodes CASRALNGGTEAFF.

The genes are TRBV5-1 and TRBJ2-7; unclear D gene. CDR1 and CDR2 (germline): SGHRS, YFSETQ. V shed 2 bases and J shed 6 bases, with 9 bases lying between them. The CDR3 covers 12 residues. The CDR3, as DNA: TGCGCCAGCAGCTTTAGGACGGGCGAGCAGTACTTC. It specifies CASSFRTGEQYF.

The chain has TRBV7-3 and TRBJ1-5, with 7 bases aligning to TRBD1. The germline V gene has CDR1 SGHTA and CDR2 FQGTGA. The CDR3 length is 18 residues. Losses at the gene ends were 6 bases for V and 0 bases for J; bases not matched to a gene: 14. CDR3 in DNA: TGTGCCAGCAGGGTAACAGGGGTCCAGAACGATAGCAATCAGCCCCAGCATTTT. Amino acid sequence: CASRVTGVQNDSNQPQHF.

The V call is TRBV7-6, the J call TRBJ2-1; TRBD2 agrees at 9 bases. With 5 bases clipped from V and 6 bases from J, the junction kept 17 bases outside the gene matches. The CDR3 is 18 residues long. Germline V gene lookup returns CDR1 SGHVS and CDR2 FNYEAQ. CDR3 residues: CASSPGLAGVPPLNEQFF. In DNA, the CDR3 is TGTGCCAGCAGCCCCGGGTTAGCGGGGGTACCCCCCCTCAATGAGCAGTTCTTC.

The chain is built from TRBV30 and TRBJ2-3, with D possibly TRBD2 on 5 matching bases. The CDR3 runs 14 residues. The V and J ends lost 2 bases and 3 bases respectively, with 12 bases between them. CDR1 and CDR2 (germline): GTSNPN, SVGIG (reference sequence). The CDR3 sequence is CAWSMTMRTDTQYF. The CDR3 bases are TGTGCCTGGAGTATGACTATGAGAACAGATACGCAGTATTTT. The full variable domain, in which reference TRBV30 and TRBJ2-3 provide the parts outside the CDR3, is SQTIHQWPATLVQPVGSPLSLECTVEGTSNPNLYWYRQAAGRGLQLLFYSVGIGQISSEVPQNLSASRPQDRQFILSSKKLLLSDSGFYLCAWSMTMRTDTQYFGPGTRLTVL.

The rearrangement uses TRBV5-1 and TRBJ2-3, with 11 bases fitting TRBD2. V was clipped by 4 bases and J by 4 bases; unmatched bases: 8. The CDR3 consists of 16 residues. Germline V CDR1 and CDR2: SGHRS, YFSETQ. CDR3 loop: CASSDATSGAPDTQYF. The CDR3 bases are TGCGCCAGCAGCGATGCGACTAGCGGGGCCCCAGATACGCAGTATTTT.

This chain connects TRBV14 to TRBJ1-1; D is possibly TRBD1 (5 bases). The ends were cut back, 2 bases at V and 5 bases at J, with 12 bases in the middle. The CDR3 totals 14 residues. Germline V gene lookup returns CDR1 SGHDN and CDR2 FVKESK. CDR3 nucleotide sequence: TGTGCCAGCAGCCAACTTTCGGGGGGGACTGAAGCTTTCTTT. Its translation: CASSQLSGGTEAFF.

The chain combines TRBV19 with TRBJ2-1, with D possibly being TRBD1 (6 bases). The germline CDR1 and CDR2 sequences are LNHDA and SQIVND (reference sequence). The CDR3 spans 16 residues. Trimming cost V 3 bases and J 5 bases, with 17 bases left between them. The DNA for the CDR3 is TGTGCCAGTAGTATTGGGGGCAGGGTGCAGGACAATGAGCAGTTCTTC. It codes for CASSIGGRVQDNEQFF.

The chain has TRBV30 and TRBJ2-2; maybe TRBD1 (5 bases). Germline V gives CDR1 GTSNPN, CDR2 SVGIG (reference sequence). The CDR3 consists of 16 residues. Trimming removed 3 bases at V and 2 bases at J, with 16 bases between. CDR3 sequence (DNA): TGTGCCTGGAGGACAGTCCTACCCGAAAACACCGGGGAGCTGTTTTTT. It yields the protein CAWRTVLPENTGELFF.

The chain combines TRBV27 with TRBJ2-5, with a possible D match to TRBD2 (7 bases). V shed 5 bases and J shed 4 bases, with 20 bases lying between them. This CDR3 has 16 amino acids. Germline V gene data show CDR1 as MNHEY and CDR2 as SMNVEV (reference sequence). The CDR3 here is CASSRPRGGGGETQYF. CDR3 DNA sequence: TGTGCCAGCAGTCGACCTAGAGGGGGGGGAGGAGAGACCCAGTACTTC.

The table lists this clone with a few counts. The chain uses TRBV27 and TRBJ2-2; possibly TRBD1 for D (6 bases). The CDR3 length is 14 residues. Trimming took 8 bases from V and 7 from J, leaving 17 bases between them. Germline CDR1 and CDR2: MNHEY and SMNVEV (reference sequence). The CDR3 here is CASSLNRVGGELFF. For the CDR3, the DNA is TGTGCCAGCTCCCTCAACAGGGTTGGCGGGGAGCTGTTTTTT.